This T cell receptor (beta chain) was found in a study of T cell changes during pregnancy in multiple sclerosis. Method: immunoSEQ multiplex PCR; TCRdb's copy keeps in-frame clones and lacks some. There are approximately 50,000 clones in the sample; around 93% occur only once, and roughly 10% lies in the top ten. This clone has a count of ten or more. V was clipped by 0 bases and J by 0 bases, with 9 bases between them. The V gene's germline CDR1 is SGHVS and CDR2 FQNEAQ. The CDR3 consists of 15 residues. The TCR was taken from a female donor with multiple sclerosis, enrolled in a pregnancy study. This rearrangement joins TRBV7-8 to TRBJ2-7; D perhaps matches TRBD1 (5 bases). Sequencing was performed on CD8+ T cells from peripheral blood mononuclear cells, taken after pregnancy. This CDR3 is CASSLAYDSSYEQYF. In DNA form, the CDR3 reads TGTGCCAGCAGCTTAGCTTACGACAGCTCCTACGAGCAGTACTTC.